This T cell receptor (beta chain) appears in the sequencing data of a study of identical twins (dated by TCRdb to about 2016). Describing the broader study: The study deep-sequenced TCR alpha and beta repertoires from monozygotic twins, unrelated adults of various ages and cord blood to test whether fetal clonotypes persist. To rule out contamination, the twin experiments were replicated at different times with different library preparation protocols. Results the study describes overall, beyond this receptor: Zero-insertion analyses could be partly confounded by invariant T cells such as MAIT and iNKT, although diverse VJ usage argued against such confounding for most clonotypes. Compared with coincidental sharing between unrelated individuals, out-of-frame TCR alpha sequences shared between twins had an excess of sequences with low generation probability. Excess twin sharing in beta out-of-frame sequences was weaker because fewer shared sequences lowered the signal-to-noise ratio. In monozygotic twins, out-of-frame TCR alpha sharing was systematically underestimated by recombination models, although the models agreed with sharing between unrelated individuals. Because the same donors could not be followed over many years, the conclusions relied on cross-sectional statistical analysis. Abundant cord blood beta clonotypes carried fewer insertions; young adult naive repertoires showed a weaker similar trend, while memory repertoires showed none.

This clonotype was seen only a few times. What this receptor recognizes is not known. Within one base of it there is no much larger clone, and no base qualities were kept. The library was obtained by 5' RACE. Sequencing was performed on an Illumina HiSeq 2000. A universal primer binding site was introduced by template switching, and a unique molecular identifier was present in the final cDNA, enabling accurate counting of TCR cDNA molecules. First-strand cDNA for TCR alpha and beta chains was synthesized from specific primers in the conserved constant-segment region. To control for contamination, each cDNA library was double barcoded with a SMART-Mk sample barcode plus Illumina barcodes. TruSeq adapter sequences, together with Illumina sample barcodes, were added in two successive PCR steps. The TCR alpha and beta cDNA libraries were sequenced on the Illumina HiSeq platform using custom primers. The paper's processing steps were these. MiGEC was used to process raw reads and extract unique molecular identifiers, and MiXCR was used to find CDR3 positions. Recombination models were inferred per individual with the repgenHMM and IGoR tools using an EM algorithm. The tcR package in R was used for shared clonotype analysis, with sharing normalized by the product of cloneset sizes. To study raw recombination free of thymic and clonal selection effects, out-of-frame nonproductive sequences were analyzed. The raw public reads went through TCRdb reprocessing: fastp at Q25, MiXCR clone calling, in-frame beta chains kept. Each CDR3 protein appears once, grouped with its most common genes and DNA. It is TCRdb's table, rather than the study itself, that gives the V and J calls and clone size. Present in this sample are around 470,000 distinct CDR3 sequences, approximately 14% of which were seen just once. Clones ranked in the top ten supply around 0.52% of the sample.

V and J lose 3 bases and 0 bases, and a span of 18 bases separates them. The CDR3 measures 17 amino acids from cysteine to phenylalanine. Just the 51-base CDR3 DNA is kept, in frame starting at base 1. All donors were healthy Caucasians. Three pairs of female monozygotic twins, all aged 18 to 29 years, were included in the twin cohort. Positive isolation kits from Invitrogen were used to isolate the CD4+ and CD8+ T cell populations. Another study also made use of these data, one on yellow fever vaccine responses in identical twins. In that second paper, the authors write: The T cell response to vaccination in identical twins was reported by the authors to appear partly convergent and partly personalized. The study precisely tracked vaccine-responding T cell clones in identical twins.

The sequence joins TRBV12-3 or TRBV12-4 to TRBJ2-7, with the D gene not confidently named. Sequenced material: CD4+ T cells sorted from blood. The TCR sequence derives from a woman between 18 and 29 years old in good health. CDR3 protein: CASSFYSTPGGSYEQYF. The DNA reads TGTGCCAGCAGTTTTTATTCAACTCCGGGTGGCTCCTACGAGCAGTACTTC.